Sequencing of this TCR beta chain was carried out in a study of neurological immune-mediated disorders. Sample time point: longitudinal time-point 3. V was trimmed by 3 bases and J by 1 base, leaving 4 bases between them. The CDR3 consists of 12 residues. The germline CDR1 and CDR2 sequences are SGHRS and YFSETQ. Ten or more counts support this clonotype. TCRdb fed the 5' RACE reads into MiXCR, producing one record per CDR3 protein. The table shows fewer than 85,000 distinct CDR3 sequences, with about 4% occurring only once. The rearrangement links TRBV5-1 to TRBJ1-1; D ambiguous. The source material was PBMCs. The source of this sequence is a woman aged 55 to 70 with multiple sclerosis. CDR3: CASSWGNTEAFF. Here the CDR3 DNA reads TGCGCCAGCAGCTGGGGGAACACTGAAGCTTTCTTT. The full variable domain, in which reference TRBV5-1 and TRBJ1-1 provide the parts outside the CDR3, is KAGVTQTPRYLIKTRGQQVTLSCSPISGHRSVSWYQQTPGQGLQFLFEYFSETQRNKGNFPGRFSGRQFSNSRSEMNVSTLELGDSALYLCASSWGNTEAFFGQGTRLTVV.